This TCR beta chain was captured by sequencing in a study of blood T cell repertoires in COVID-19. Authors' methods: Amplification of reference gene primers was used by the study to estimate nucleated cell counts. Some clones are missing from TCRdb's copy, which holds only in-frame ones; the method was immunoSEQ multiplex PCR. The V and J calls and clone size were taken over from that table, and D and trimming were inferred from the DNA. The sample has hundreds of thousands of clones; more than 65% are singletons. The CDR3 is made up of 19 amino acids. With V trimmed by 3 bases and J by 0 bases, 12 bases remained unmatched. In germline, CDR1 is KGHSH, CDR2 LQKENI.

The TCR was taken from a woman in her 40s with active or convalescent COVID-19. The sequencing input was peripheral blood. The V gene is TRBV18, the J gene TRBJ2-1; TRBD2 matches at 9 bases. The CDR3 coding sequence is TGTGCCAGCTCACCTATGGGACTAGCCGAATCAAACTCCTACAATGAGCAGTTCTTC. Amino acids: CASSPMGLAESNSYNEQFF.